Below are 11 T cell receptor beta chains sequenced from a single sample in a study of shared clonotypes between healthy human individuals. Measured with immunoSEQ multiplex PCR; TCRdb has only the in-frame clones, and not every one. This sample yields hundreds of thousands of clones, of which around 96% are seen a single time; around 0.1% belongs to the top ten. CD45RO-negative CD8 cells positively selected for CCR7 made up the naive population, which excluded terminally differentiated effector memory CD45RA+ cells. Sequenced sample: naive CD8+ T cells sorted from blood. These receptor sequences come from a woman in her twenties or thirties in good health.

This clone was recorded only once. J is TRBJ2-7 and V is TRBV29-1; 7 positions agree with TRBD1. The CDR3 sequence is 13 residues long. Trimming took 6 bases from V and 1 from J; bases not matched to a gene: 6. Germline CDR1 and CDR2: SQVTM and ANQGSEA. In DNA form, the CDR3 reads TGCAGCGTAGAACAGGGGCCATCCTACGAGCAGTACTTC. Amino acid sequence: CSVEQGPSYEQYF.

V gene TRBV6-6 combines with J gene TRBJ2-1; no firm D call. The length of the CDR3 is 13 residues. Germline V gene lookup returns CDR1 MNHNY and CDR2 SVGAGI (reference sequence). Trimming cost V 5 bases and J 0 bases, with 5 bases left between them. This CDR3 reads CASSVGSYNEQFF. CDR3 in DNA: TGTGCCAGCAGTGTTGGCTCCTACAATGAGCAGTTCTTC.

V gene TRBV4-1 combines with J gene TRBJ2-2; D perhaps matches TRBD1 (6 bases). This CDR3 spans 16 amino acids. With 0 bases removed from V and 3 bases from J, the gap between germline ends came to 11 bases. The germline CDR1 and CDR2 sequences are MGHRA and YSYEKL. The CDR3 is CASSQELDSYTGELFF. CDR3 DNA sequence: TGCGCCAGCAGCCAAGAATTGGACAGTTACACCGGGGAGCTGTTTTTT.

This clone was found once. V is TRBV27 and J is TRBJ2-5, with D hard to call. This CDR3 region has 14 residues. Trimming took off 3 bases at V and 5 bases at J, with 13 bases between the two ends. The germline CDR1 and CDR2 sequences are MNHEY and SMNVEV (reference sequence). In DNA, the CDR3 is TGTGCCAGCAGTTTGGCGGCCCCGTGGGAGACCCAGTACTTC. Encoded protein: CASSLAAPWETQYF.

The V call is TRBV19, the J call TRBJ2-7, with TRBD2 matching 7 bases. The CDR3 totals 15 residues. CDR1 is LNHDA and CDR2 is SQIVND in the germline V gene (reference sequence). V lost 5 bases and J lost 5; bases outside the gene matches: 12. CDR3 nucleotides: TGTGCCAGTAGTCACCGCGGGAGAGTAGCCCACGAGCAGTACTTC. Amino acids: CASSHRGRVAHEQYF.

The chain uses TRBV5-4 and TRBJ2-1, with 10 bases matching TRBD2. There are 15 residues in the CDR3. Trimming removed 4 bases from V and 10 bases from J; junction bases left unmatched: 11. Germline CDR1 is SGHNT and CDR2 is YYREEE (reference sequence). CDR3 coding DNA: TGTGCCAGCAGCACCGGACTAGCGGATCTTTGGGAGCAGTTCTTC. It encodes CASSTGLADLWEQFF.

Concerning this clone: The same CDR3 can be traced to other DNA sequences in this sample. The chain joins TRBV5-4 to TRBJ2-3; D unclear. CDR3 length: 11 amino acids. V lost 4 bases, J lost 6 bases, and 6 bases lay in between. Germline lookup yields CDR1 SGHNT and CDR2 YYREEE (reference sequence). CDR3 region: CASSGVDTQYF. In DNA form, the CDR3 reads TGTGCCAGCAGCGGCGTGGATACGCAGTATTTT.

The chain carries TRBV5-8 and TRBJ2-7; no reliable D call. V gave up 0 bases and J gave up 3 bases, with 4 bases separating them. Germline lookup yields CDR1 SGHTS and CDR2 YDEGEE. There are 12 residues in the CDR3. CDR3 sequence reads: CASSLDLYEQYF. CDR3 nucleotide sequence: TGTGCCAGCAGCTTGGACCTCTACGAGCAGTACTTC.

The chain combines TRBV13 with TRBJ1-2; D call uncertain. Between the trimmed V and J ends, which lost 0 bases and 0 bases, there was a span of 8 bases. Germline V gene lookup returns CDR1 PRHDT and CDR2 FYEKMQ (reference sequence). This CDR3 contains 15 residues. The CDR3 spells CASSLGRATNYGYTF. CDR3 sequence (DNA): TGTGCCAGCAGCTTAGGCCGGGCGACTAACTATGGCTACACCTTC.

The genes are TRBV28 and TRBJ2-7; 7 bases map to TRBD2. V dropped 0 bases and J dropped 0; count of bases not matched to a gene: 5. The CDR3 has 16 amino acids. Germline loops: CDR1 MDHEN, CDR2 SYDVKM. The CDR3 region has the DNA TGTGCCAGCAGTTTATGGGCCAGCGGGAACTCCTACGAGCAGTACTTC. This gives the protein CASSLWASGNSYEQYF.

This clone is a singleton in its sample. J is TRBJ2-7 and V is TRBV5-4; D may be TRBD1 (6 bases). Germline V CDR1 and CDR2: SGHNT, YYREEE (reference sequence). This CDR3 is built from 12 residues. The V end lost 4 bases, the J end lost 3 bases, and 8 bases lay between the germline ends. CDR3 bases: TGTGCCAGCAGCACGGACAGCTACGAGCAGTACTTC. It yields the protein CASSTDSYEQYF.